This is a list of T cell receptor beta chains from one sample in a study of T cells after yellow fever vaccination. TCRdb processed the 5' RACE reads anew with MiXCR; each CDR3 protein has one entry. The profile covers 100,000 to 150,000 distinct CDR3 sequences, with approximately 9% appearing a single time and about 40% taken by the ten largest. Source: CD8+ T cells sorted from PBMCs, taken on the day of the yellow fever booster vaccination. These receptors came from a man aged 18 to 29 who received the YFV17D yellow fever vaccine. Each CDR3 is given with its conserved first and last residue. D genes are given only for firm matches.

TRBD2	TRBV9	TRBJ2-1	CASSASGGAHNEQFF
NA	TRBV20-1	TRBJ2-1	CSARWRENEQFF
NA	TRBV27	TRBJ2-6	CASSFLTGGLRGGANVLTF
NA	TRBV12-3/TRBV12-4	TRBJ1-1	CASSLPGDTEAFF
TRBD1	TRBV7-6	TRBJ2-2	CASSFGGDRENTGELFF
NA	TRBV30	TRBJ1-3	CAWRVTGVPSGNTIYF
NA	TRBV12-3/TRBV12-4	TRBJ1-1	CASSLGSEGHTEAFF
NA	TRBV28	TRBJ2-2	CASSFPSAGASGELFF
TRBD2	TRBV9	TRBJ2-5	CASSGLAGPQETQYF
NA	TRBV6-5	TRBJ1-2	CASSYSGSLDGYTF
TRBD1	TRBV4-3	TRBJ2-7	CASSQYGTAYEQYF
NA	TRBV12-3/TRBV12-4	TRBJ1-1	CASSLAGSNTEAFF
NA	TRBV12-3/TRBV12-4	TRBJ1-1	CASMPGGGTEAFF
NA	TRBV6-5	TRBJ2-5	CASSPRGGTEETQYF
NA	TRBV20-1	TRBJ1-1	CSAENTEAFF
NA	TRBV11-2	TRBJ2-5	CASRPHPQETQYF
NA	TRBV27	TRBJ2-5	CASSPPASRETQYF
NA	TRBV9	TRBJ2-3	CASSVSWGSTDTQYF
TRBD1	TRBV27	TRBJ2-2	CASKIRGRTGELFF
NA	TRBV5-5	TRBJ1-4	CASSGAGDEKLFF
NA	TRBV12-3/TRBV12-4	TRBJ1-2	CASSLAKGQSYGYTF
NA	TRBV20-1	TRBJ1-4	CSGLGGQSNEKLFF
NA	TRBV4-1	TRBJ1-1	CASSQDRAEAFF
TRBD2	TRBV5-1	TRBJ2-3	CASSWGPGTSPTDTQYF